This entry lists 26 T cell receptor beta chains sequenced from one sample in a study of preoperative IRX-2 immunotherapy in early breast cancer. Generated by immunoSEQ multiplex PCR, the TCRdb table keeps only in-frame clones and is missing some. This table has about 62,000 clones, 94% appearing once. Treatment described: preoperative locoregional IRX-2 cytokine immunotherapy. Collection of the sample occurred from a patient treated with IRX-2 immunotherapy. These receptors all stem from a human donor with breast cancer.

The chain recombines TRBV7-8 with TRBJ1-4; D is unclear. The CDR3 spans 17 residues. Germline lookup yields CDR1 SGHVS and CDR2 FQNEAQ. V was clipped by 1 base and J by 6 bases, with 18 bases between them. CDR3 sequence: CASSLVALKGEDEKLFF. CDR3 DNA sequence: TGTGCCAGCAGCTTAGTTGCGCTAAAAGGAGAGGATGAAAAACTGTTTTTT.

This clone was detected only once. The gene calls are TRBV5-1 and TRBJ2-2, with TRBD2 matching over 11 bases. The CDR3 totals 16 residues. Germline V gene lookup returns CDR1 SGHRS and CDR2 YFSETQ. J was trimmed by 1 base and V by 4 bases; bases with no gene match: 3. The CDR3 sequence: CASSPGTSGNTGELFF. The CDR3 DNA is TGCGCCAGCAGCCCCGGGACTAGCGGGAACACCGGGGAGCTGTTTTTT.

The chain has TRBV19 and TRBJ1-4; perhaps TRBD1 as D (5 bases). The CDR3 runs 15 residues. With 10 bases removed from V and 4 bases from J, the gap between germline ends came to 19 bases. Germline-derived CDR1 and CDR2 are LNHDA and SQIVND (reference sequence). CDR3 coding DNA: TGTGCCACTAGATTGGGGACGTACGATAATGAAAAACTGTTTTTT. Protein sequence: CATRLGTYDNEKLFF.

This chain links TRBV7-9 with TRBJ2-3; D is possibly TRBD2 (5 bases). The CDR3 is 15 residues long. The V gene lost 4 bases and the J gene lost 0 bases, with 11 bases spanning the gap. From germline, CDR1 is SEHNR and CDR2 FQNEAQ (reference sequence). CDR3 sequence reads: CASSYREPSTDTQYF. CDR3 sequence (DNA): TGTGCCAGCAGCTACCGGGAACCCAGCACAGATACGCAGTATTTT.

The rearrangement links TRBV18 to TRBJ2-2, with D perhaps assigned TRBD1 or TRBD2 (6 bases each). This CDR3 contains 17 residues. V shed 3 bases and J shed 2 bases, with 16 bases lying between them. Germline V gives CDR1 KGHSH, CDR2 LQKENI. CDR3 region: CASSPFRGPLNTGELFF. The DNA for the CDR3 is TGTGCCAGCTCACCTTTTCGGGGGCCGTTAAACACCGGGGAGCTGTTTTTT.

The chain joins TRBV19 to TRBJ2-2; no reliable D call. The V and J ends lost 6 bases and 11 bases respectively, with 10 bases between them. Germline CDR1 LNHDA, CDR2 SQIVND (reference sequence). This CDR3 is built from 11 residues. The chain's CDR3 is CASSRQAELFF. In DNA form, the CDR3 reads TGTGCCAGTAGCCGGCAGGCTGAGCTGTTTTTT.

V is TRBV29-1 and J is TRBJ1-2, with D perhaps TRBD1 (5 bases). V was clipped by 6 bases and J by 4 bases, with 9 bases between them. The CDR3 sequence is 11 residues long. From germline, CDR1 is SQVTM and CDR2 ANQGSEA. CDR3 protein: CSVTDFYGYTF. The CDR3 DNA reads TGCAGCGTGACAGATTTCTATGGCTACACCTTC.

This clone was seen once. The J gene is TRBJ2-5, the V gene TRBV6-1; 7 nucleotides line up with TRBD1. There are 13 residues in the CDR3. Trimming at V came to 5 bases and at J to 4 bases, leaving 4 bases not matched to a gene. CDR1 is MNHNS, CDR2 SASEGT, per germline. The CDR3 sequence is CASSPRQGETQYF. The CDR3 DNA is TGTGCCAGCAGTCCCCGACAGGGAGAGACCCAGTACTTC.

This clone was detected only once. The DNA for the CDR3 is TGCGCCAGCAGCTTGGAATGGACAAATCGGGGTGAGCAGTTCTTC. It encodes CASSLEWTNRGEQFF. The chain joins TRBV5-1 to TRBJ2-1; D possibly matches TRBD1 or TRBD2 (5 bases each). The germline V and J ends were trimmed by 0 bases and 9 bases, with 16 bases remaining between them. Germline CDR1 SGHRS, CDR2 YFSETQ. There are 15 residues in the CDR3.

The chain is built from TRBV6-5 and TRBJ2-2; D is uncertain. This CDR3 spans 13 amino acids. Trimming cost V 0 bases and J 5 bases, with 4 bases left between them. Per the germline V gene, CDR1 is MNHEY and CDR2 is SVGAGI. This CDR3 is CASSYSRTGELFF. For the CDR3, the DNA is TGTGCCAGCAGTTACTCGAGAACCGGGGAGCTGTTTTTT.

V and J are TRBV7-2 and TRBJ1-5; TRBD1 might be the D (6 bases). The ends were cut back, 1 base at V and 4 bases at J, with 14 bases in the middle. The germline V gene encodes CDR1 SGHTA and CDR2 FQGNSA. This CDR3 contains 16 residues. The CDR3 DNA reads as TGTGCCAGCAGCTTAGGGGTACAGGGAGTAAATCAGCCCCAGCATTTT. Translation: CASSLGVQGVNQPQHF. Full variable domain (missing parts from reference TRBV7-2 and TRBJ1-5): GAGVSQSPSNKVTEKGKDVELRCDPISGHTALYWYRQSLGQGLEFLIYFQGNSAPDKSGLPSDRFSAERTGGSVSTLTIQRTQQEDSAVYLCASSLGVQGVNQPQHFGDGTRLSIL.

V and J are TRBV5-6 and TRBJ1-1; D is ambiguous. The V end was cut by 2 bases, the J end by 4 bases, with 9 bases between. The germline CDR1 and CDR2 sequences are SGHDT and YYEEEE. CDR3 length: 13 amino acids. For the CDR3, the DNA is TGTGCCAGCAGCTTCGGAGGTATCACTGAAGCTTTCTTT. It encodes CASSFGGITEAFF.

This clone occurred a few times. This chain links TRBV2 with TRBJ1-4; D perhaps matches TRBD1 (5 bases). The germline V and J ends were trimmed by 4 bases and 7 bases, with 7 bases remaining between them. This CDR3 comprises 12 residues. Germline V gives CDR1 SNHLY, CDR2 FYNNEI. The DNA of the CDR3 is TGTGCCAGCAGTGTTGGGGGTGAAAAACTGTTTTTT. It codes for CASSVGGEKLFF.

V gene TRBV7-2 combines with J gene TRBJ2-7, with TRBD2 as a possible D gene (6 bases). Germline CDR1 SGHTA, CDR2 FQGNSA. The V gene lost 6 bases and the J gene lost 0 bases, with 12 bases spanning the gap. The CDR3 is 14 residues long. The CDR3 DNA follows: TGTGCCAGCAGTTCCGGAGGGAGCTCCTACGAGCAGTACTTC. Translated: CASSSGGSSYEQYF.

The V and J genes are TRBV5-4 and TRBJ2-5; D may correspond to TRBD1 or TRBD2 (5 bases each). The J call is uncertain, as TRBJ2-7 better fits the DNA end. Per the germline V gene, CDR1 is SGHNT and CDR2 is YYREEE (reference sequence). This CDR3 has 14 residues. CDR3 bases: TGTGCCAGCAGCTTGGGGGACCTTGGGGGCGAGCAGTACTTC. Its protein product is CASSLGDLGGEQYF.

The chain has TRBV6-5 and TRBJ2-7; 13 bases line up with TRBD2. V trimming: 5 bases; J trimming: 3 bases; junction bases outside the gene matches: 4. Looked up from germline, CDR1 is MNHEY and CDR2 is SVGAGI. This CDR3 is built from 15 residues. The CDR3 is CASSTGTSGVYEQYF. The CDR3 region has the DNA TGTGCCAGCAGTACGGGGACTAGCGGGGTCTACGAGCAGTACTTC.

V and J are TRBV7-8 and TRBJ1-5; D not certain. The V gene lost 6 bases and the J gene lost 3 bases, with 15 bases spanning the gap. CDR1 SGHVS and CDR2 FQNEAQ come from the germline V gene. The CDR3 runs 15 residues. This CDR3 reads CASSSWGSNNQPQHF. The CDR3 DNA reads TGTGCCAGCAGTTCATGGGGTTCTAACAATCAGCCCCAGCATTTT. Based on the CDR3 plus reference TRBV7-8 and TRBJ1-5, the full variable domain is GAGVSQSPRYKVAKRGQDVALRCDPISGHVSLFWYQQALGQGPEFLTYFQNEAQLDKSGLPSDRFFAERPEGSVSTLKIQRTQQEDSAVYLCASSSWGSNNQPQHFGDGTRLSIL.

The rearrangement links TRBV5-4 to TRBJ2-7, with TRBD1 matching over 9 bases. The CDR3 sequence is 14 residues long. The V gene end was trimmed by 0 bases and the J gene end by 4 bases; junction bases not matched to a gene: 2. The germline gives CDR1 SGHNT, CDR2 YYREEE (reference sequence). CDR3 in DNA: TGTGCCAGCAGCTTGGACAGGGGGCGTTACGAGCAGTACTTC. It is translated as CASSLDRGRYEQYF.

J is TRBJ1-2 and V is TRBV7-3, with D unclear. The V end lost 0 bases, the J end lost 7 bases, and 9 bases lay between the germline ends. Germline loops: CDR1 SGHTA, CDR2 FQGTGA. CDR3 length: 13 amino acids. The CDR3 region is CASSLTGVGGYTF. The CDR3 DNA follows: TGTGCCAGCAGCTTAACTGGGGTTGGTGGCTACACCTTC.

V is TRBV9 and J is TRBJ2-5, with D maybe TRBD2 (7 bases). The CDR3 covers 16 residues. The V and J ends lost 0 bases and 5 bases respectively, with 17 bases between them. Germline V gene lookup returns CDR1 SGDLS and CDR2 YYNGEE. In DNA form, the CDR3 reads TGTGCCAGCAGCGTAGGAAGTTGGCGGGGGCGCGAGACCCAGTACTTC. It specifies CASSVGSWRGRETQYF.

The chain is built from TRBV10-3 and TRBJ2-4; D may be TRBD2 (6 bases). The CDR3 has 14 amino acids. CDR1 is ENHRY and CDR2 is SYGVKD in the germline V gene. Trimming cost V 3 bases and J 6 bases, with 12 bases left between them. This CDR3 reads CAISESGLGNIQYF. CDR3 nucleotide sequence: TGTGCCATCAGTGAATCGGGACTCGGAAACATTCAGTACTTC.

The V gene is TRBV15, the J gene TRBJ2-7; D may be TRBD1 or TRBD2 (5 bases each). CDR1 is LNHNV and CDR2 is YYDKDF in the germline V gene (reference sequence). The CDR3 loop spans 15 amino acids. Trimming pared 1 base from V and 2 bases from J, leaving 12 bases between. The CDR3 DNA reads TGTGCCACCAGCAGAGGGGGGAGTATGACCTACGAGCAGTACTTC. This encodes CATSRGGSMTYEQYF.

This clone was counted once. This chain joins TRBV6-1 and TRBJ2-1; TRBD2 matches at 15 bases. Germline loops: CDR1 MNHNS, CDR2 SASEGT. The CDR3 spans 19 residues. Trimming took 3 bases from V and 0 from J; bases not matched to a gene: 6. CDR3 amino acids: CASSDTGLAGGSSYNEQFF. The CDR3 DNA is TGTGCCAGCAGTGACACGGGACTAGCGGGAGGAAGCTCCTACAATGAGCAGTTCTTC.

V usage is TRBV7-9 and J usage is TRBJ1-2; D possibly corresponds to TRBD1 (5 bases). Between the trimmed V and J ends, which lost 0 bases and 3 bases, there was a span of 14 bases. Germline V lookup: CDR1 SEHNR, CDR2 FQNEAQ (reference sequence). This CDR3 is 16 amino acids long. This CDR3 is CASSLAGGMDYYGYTF. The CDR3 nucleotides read TGTGCCAGCAGCTTAGCGGGGGGGATGGACTACTATGGCTACACCTTC. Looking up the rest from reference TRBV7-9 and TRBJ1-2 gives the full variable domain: DTGVSQNPRHKITKRGQNVTFRCDPISEHNRLYWYRQTLGQGPEFLTYFQNEAQLEKSRLLSDRFSAERPKGSFSTLEIQRTEQGDSAMYLCASSLAGGMDYYGYTFGSGTRLTVV.

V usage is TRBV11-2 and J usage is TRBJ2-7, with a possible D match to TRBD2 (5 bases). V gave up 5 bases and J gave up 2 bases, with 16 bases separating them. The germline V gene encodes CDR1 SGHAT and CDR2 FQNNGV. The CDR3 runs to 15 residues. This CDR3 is CASSPGIFLTYEQYF. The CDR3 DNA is TGTGCCAGCAGCCCGGGGATTTTTTTAACCTACGAGCAGTACTTC.

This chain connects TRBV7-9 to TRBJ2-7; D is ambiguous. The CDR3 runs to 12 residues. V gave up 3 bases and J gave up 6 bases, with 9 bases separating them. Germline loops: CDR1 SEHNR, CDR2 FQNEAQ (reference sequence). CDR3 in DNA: TGTGCCAGCAGCTTGGATCTGTTCGAGCAGTACTTC. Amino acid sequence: CASSLDLFEQYF.